This T cell receptor beta chain appears in the sequencing data of a study of blood T cells in healthy people across ages. PCR was performed a second time for roughly 7 to 11 cycles using a sample-barcoded 5' primer and a J-beta primer mix. The template-switch adaptor was a 5' adaptor with 12 random nucleotides. It tagged each cDNA molecule. TCRdb passed the 5' RACE reads through MiXCR, listing each CDR3 protein once. The data show some 900,000 distinct CDR3 sequences, around 48% seen once. The ends were cut back, 4 bases at V and 7 bases at J, with 23 bases in the middle. The CDR3 loop spans 17 amino acids. Germline V gene data show CDR1 as SGHDN and CDR2 as FVKESK. Each donor was a healthy Caucasian individual from Russia, aged 6 to 90.

The chain has TRBV14 and TRBJ2-1, with D possibly matching TRBD1 (6 bases). This TCR was sampled from a man aged 25-40 years in good health. Sequenced input: blood. The CDR3 DNA reads TGTGCCAGCAGCCCCTCCGTCAGGGGCTCCCCGGGAAATGAGCAGTTCTTC. It codes for CASSPSVRGSPGNEQFF.